The 11 T cell receptor beta chains in this list originate from one sample, sequenced in a study of regulatory T cells in long-lasting Graves disease. The TCR beta library used iRepertoire HTBI primers with Arm-PCR amplification of CDR3. Each CDR3 protein gets one entry after TCRdb re-called the multiplex PCR reads with MiXCR. Of 350,000 to 500,000 distinct CDR3 sequences in the sample, about 21% are singletons; the top ten hold over 11%. Described time point: persistent/refractory GD, antithyroid drugs over 5 years with positive TRAb. After RNA was extracted from PBMCs, the TCR library was made from it. The specimen was peripheral blood mononuclear cells (PBMCs), collected when the disease was refractory, from a patient treated with antithyroid drugs. The receptors were sampled from a female donor with Graves disease.

This clonotype was recorded a few times. V and J are TRBV4-2 and TRBJ1-2; D call uncertain. CDR3 length: 14 amino acids. The V gene lost 1 base and the J gene lost 8 bases, with 14 bases spanning the gap. Germline V gene data show CDR1 as LGHNA and CDR2 as YNFKEQ. The CDR3 loop is CASSQGDLGRGYTF. Here the CDR3 DNA reads TGTGCCAGCAGCCAAGGCGATCTCGGTAGGGGCTACACCTTC.

V usage is TRBV20-1 and J usage is TRBJ2-4; D is uncertain. Germline V lookup: CDR1 DFQATT, CDR2 SNEGSKA (reference sequence). V was clipped by 0 bases and J by 0 bases, with 18 bases between them. The length of the CDR3 is 18 residues. For the CDR3, the DNA is TGCAGTGCTAGAGATTCGACCGACTTTCCCCTAGCCAAAAACATTCAGTACTTC. Amino acids: CSARDSTDFPLAKNIQYF.

The chain couples TRBV24-1 to TRBJ1-2; D is ambiguous. This CDR3 region has 14 residues. Germline CDR1 reads KGHDR; CDR2 reads SFDVKD. Between the trimmed V and J ends, which lost 3 bases and 5 bases, there was a span of 12 bases. CDR3 protein: CATSDPGDRYGYTF. DNA of the CDR3: TGTGCCACCAGTGATCCAGGTGATCGATATGGCTACACCTTC.

V gene TRBV13 combines with J gene TRBJ2-7; possibly TRBD1 for D (6 bases). CDR1 and CDR2 (germline): PRHDT, FYEKMQ (reference sequence). The CDR3 is 13 amino acids. Trimming removed 4 bases at V and 3 bases at J, with 10 bases between. CDR3 nucleotide sequence: TGTGCCAGCAGCTCGTACAGGGACTACGAGCAGTACTTC. This encodes CASSSYRDYEQYF.

This chain links TRBV5-6 with TRBJ1-1, with D possibly matching TRBD1 (5 bases). The CDR3 runs to 15 residues. Germline-derived CDR1 and CDR2 are SGHDT and YYEEEE. Trimming left V 4 bases short and J 7 bases short, with 20 bases between. CDR3 DNA: TGTGCCAGCAGCCCGGGACGGCGGGGCTTCGTTGAAGCTTTCTTT. Amino acids: CASSPGRRGFVEAFF.

The chain is built from TRBV6-2 or TRBV6-3 and TRBJ1-1; 8 bases fit TRBD1. CDR3 length equals 17 residues. V shed 3 bases, J shed 2 bases, and the junction held 11 bases outside the gene matches. CDR1 is MNHEY, CDR2 SVGEGT, per germline. CDR3 protein: CASSYIRTGGGNTEAFF. The CDR3 nucleotides read TGTGCCAGCAGTTATATCCGCACAGGGGGAGGAAACACTGAAGCTTTCTTT.

The rearrangement uses TRBV28 and TRBJ2-3; 8 bases are a match to TRBD1. Trimming took 6 bases from V and 4 from J; bases not matched to a gene: 9. This CDR3 region has 15 residues. Germline V gives CDR1 MDHEN, CDR2 SYDVKM. The CDR3 region is CASSQDRADADTQYF. CDR3 in DNA: TGTGCCAGCAGCCAGGACAGGGCCGACGCAGATACGCAGTATTTT.

This clonotype has just one count. V gene TRBV28 combines with J gene TRBJ2-7, with 7 bases identical to TRBD1. The CDR3 length is 15 residues. Germline assignment: CDR1 MDHEN and CDR2 SYDVKM. The trim removed 6 bases at V and 3 bases at J, leaving 11 bases unmatched. The CDR3: CASRTTGERDYEQYF. The CDR3 coding sequence is TGTGCCAGCAGGACCACAGGGGAACGTGACTACGAGCAGTACTTC.

Many counts were recorded for this clonotype. The chain recombines TRBV20-1 with TRBJ2-7; TRBD2 matches 10 bases. Germline CDR1 and CDR2: DFQATT and SNEGSKA (reference sequence). V was clipped by 6 bases and J by 4 bases; unmatched bases: 9. CDR3 length equals 14 residues. CDR3 amino acids: CSAERASGSYEQYF. The CDR3 region has the DNA TGCAGTGCGGAGAGGGCTAGCGGGAGTTACGAGCAGTACTTC.

As concerns this clonotype: A read error may be the cause here, since a much bigger clone is one base away. The chain combines TRBV2 with TRBJ2-7; TRBD2 aligns across 10 bases. The CDR3 is made up of 14 amino acids. In germline, CDR1 is SNHLY, CDR2 FYNNEI. V lost 4 bases to trimming and J lost 5 bases; unmatched junction nucleotides: 5. The chain's CDR3 is CASSVSGRANEQYF. The CDR3 coding sequence is TGTGCCAGCAGTGTAAGCGGGAGGGCAAACGAGCAGTACTTC.

This chain connects TRBV15 to TRBJ2-7; weak D call: TRBD2 (6 bases). This CDR3 region has 15 residues. Germline V gene lookup returns CDR1 LNHNV and CDR2 YYDKDF (reference sequence). Trimming pared 4 bases from V and 5 bases from J, leaving 18 bases between. The CDR3 reads CATSTTTGTFDEQYF. The DNA for the CDR3 is TGTGCCACCAGCACGACAACCGGGACTTTCGACGAGCAGTACTTC.